This entry lists 26 T cell receptor beta chains sequenced from one sample in a study of T cells in Graves' hyperthyroidism and ophthalmopathy. The TCR beta CDR3 regions underwent amplification using RNA transcripts as the source. HTBI primers were the set used in a first-round RT-PCR of the TCR CDR3. TCRdb processed the multiplex PCR reads anew with MiXCR; each CDR3 protein has one entry. The top ten clones hold roughly 49% of a sample with about 200,000 distinct CDR3 sequences, 17% of them seen once. The sample was blood. The receptors were gathered from a woman between 50 and 59 years old with Graves' hyperthyroidism.

The chain employs TRBV11-3 and TRBJ2-7; tentatively, D is TRBD1 (5 bases). The CDR3 loop spans 12 amino acids. V shed 5 bases and J shed 7 bases, with 12 bases lying between them. Germline CDR1 is SGHNT and CDR2 is YENEEA. The CDR3 bases are TGTGCCAGCAGCACACTTGCAGGGGAGCAGTACTTC. Translation: CASSTLAGEQYF.

The chain is built from TRBV12-5 and TRBJ2-1, with D hard to call. The germline V gene has CDR1 LGHNT and CDR2 FRNRAP. The CDR3 has 16 residues. Deletions cut 0 bases from V and 7 bases from J, with 16 bases between. The CDR3 nucleotides are TGTGCTAGTGGTTTGGTACTCGGCTTCGTGGGAAATGAGCAGTTCTTC. Encoded protein: CASGLVLGFVGNEQFF.

The V gene is TRBV3-1, the J gene TRBJ1-2, with D unclear. V lost 2 bases and J lost 2, with 9 bases in between. The length of the CDR3 is 14 residues. Germline lookup yields CDR1 LGHDT and CDR2 YNNKEL (reference sequence). The CDR3, as DNA: TGTGCCAGCAGCCAACCCGGCCTCAACTATGGCTACACCTTC. Encoded protein: CASSQPGLNYGYTF.

The sample holds one count of this clonotype. A read error is possible here, since a much larger clone lies one base away. CDR3 region: CASKLPVYNEQFF. For the CDR3, the DNA is TGCGCCAGCAAACTCCCCGTCTACAATGAGCAGTTCTTC. The V call is TRBV10-2, the J call TRBJ2-1; no reliable D call. The ends were cut back, 7 bases at V and 3 bases at J, with 10 bases in the middle. In germline, CDR1 is WSHSY, CDR2 SAAADI. This CDR3 has 13 amino acids.

This clonotype was detected ten times or more. This chain links TRBV12-3 or TRBV12-4 with TRBJ2-2; 7 bases line up with TRBD2. The CDR3 is 17 amino acids. J lost 1 base, V lost 4 bases, and 9 bases had no gene match. CDR3 residues: CASSSVTTSWNTGELFF. CDR3 bases: TGTGCCAGCAGTTCGGTAACGACTAGCTGGAACACCGGGGAGCTGTTTTTT.

For this clonotype: One base away lies a much larger clone, so this may be a sequencing read error. V gene TRBV24-1 combines with J gene TRBJ2-2, with D tentatively TRBD1 (6 bases). CDR3 length equals 14 residues. In germline, CDR1 is KGHDR, CDR2 SFDVKD. CDR3 coding DNA: TGTGCCTCCAGTGACCCTCGGACAGCCGGGGAGCTGTTTTTT. Translation: CASSDPRTAGELFF.

J is TRBJ2-1 and V is TRBV27; TRBD2 might be the D (5 bases). V lost 7 bases and J 5 bases, leaving 12 bases between the germline ends. This CDR3 has 13 amino acids. Per germline, CDR1 MNHEY and CDR2 SMNVEV (reference sequence). CDR3 DNA: TGTGCCAGCATTGCGTCAGCGGACAATGAGCAGTTCTTC. Its translation: CASIASADNEQFF.

As for this clonotype: An end of the junction differs from the germline gene, which may be a read error. The chain couples TRBV19 to TRBJ1-1; 7 nucleotides align to TRBD1. The CDR3 runs to 15 residues. From germline, CDR1 is LNHDA and CDR2 SQIVND (reference sequence). The CDR3 loop is CASSTNRGSNTESFF. As DNA, the CDR3 is TGTGCCAGTAGTACAAACAGGGGTTCGAACACTGAATCTTTCTTT.

CDR3 in DNA: TGTGCCAGCAGCTTAGGGACACGGAGATATGGCTACACCTTC. Encoded protein: CASSLGTRRYGYTF. The V and J genes are TRBV7-2 and TRBJ1-2; perhaps TRBD1 as D (5 bases). The CDR3 covers 14 residues. Germline CDR1 and CDR2: SGHTA and FQGNSA. With 1 base removed from V and 5 bases from J, the gap between germline ends came to 11 bases.

This clonotype was detected only a few times. The chain combines TRBV7-2 with TRBJ1-1; D unclear. Trimming left V 2 bases short and J 1 base short, with 11 bases between. Germline lookup yields CDR1 SGHTA and CDR2 FQGNSA. This CDR3 spans 15 amino acids. CDR3 in DNA: TGTGCCAGCAGCTTAATGGTATCCGGGAACACTGAAGCTTTCTTT. It yields the protein CASSLMVSGNTEAFF.

The CDR3 sequence is CASSRDWSSETSTDTQYF. As DNA, the CDR3 is TGTGCCAGCAGCCGAGATTGGAGTAGCGAGACTAGCACAGATACGCAGTATTTT. The chain couples TRBV3-1 to TRBJ2-3, with D tentatively TRBD2 (5 bases). CDR3 length: 18 residues. Trimming pared 4 bases from V and 0 bases from J, leaving 20 bases between. CDR1 LGHDT and CDR2 YNNKEL come from the germline V gene (reference sequence).

This clonotype was counted at least ten times. The V call is TRBV7-3, the J call TRBJ2-3, with a weak D call TRBD2 (6 bases). This CDR3 contains 17 residues. Trimming stripped 2 bases from V and 2 bases from J, with 17 bases between. In germline, CDR1 is SGHTA, CDR2 FQGTGA. The CDR3 DNA sequence: TGTGCCAGCAGCTTAGGGAGCGGATGGGGGGACACAGATACGCAGTATTTT. Translation: CASSLGSGWGDTDTQYF. Filled out from reference TRBV7-3 and TRBJ2-3, the complete variable domain reads GAGVSQTPSNKVTEKGKYVELRCDPISGHTALYWYRQSLGQGPEFLIYFQGTGAADDSGLPNDRFFAVRPEGSVSTLKIQRTERGDSAVYLCASSLGSGWGDTDTQYFGPGTRLTVL.

This clonotype was found many times. The chain recombines TRBV30 with TRBJ1-1; unclear D gene. The germline CDR1 and CDR2 sequences are GTSNPN and SVGIG (reference sequence). Trimming took off 3 bases at V and 1 base at J, with 9 bases between the two ends. CDR3 size: 13 residues. The CDR3 coding sequence is TGTGCCTGGAGCTTCGAGGGGAACACTGAAGCTTTCTTT. This gives the protein CAWSFEGNTEAFF.

In this sample, this clonotype turned up many times. This chain links TRBV6-2 or TRBV6-3 with TRBJ2-2; D is possibly TRBD2 (5 bases). The CDR3 is made up of 13 amino acids. The germline V and J ends were trimmed by 5 bases and 4 bases, with 8 bases remaining between them. CDR1 MNHEY and CDR2 SVGEGT come from the germline V gene. The CDR3 region has the DNA TGTGCCAGCAGTCTAACTAGCACCGGGGAGCTGTTTTTT. Translating gives CASSLTSTGELFF.

The chain links TRBV9 to TRBJ2-1; 13 positions match TRBD2. V gave up 3 bases and J gave up 5 bases; unmatched junction bases: 5. This CDR3 has 16 residues. The germline CDR1 and CDR2 sequences are SGDLS and YYNGEE. CDR3 amino acids: CASSAPGTSGNNEQFF. CDR3 nucleotide sequence: TGTGCCAGCAGCGCCCCCGGGACTAGCGGGAACAATGAGCAGTTCTTC.

The chain uses TRBV11-3 and TRBJ1-1; 10 bases agree with TRBD1. The CDR3 loop spans 16 amino acids. V shed 3 bases, J shed 1 base, and the junction held 5 bases outside the gene matches. CDR1 is SGHNT, CDR2 YENEEA, per germline. The CDR3 coding sequence is TGTGCCAGCAGCTTGGACAGGGACAGGGGGAACACTGAAGCTTTCTTT. Encoded protein: CASSLDRDRGNTEAFF.

This clonotype was observed many times. This chain connects TRBV2 to TRBJ1-2, with 10 bases aligning to TRBD1. The CDR3 runs to 14 residues. Per germline, CDR1 SNHLY and CDR2 FYNNEI. After removal of 7 bases from V and 5 bases from J, the junction contained 7 bases not matched to a gene. DNA of the CDR3: TGTGCCAGCACCCCCTCGGGACAGGGGTATGGCTACACCTTC. Protein sequence: CASTPSGQGYGYTF.

This clonotype has more than one count but fewer than ten. The chain carries TRBV7-3 and TRBJ2-1; D not certain. V lost 5 bases and J 5 bases, leaving 7 bases between the germline ends. There are 12 residues in the CDR3. Germline CDR1 is SGHTA and CDR2 is FQGTGA. CDR3 loop: CASSPKHNEQFF. In nucleotides, the CDR3 is TGTGCCAGCAGCCCCAAACACAATGAGCAGTTCTTC.

This clonotype occurred a few times. The V and J genes are TRBV29-1 and TRBJ2-6; D unclear. The germline V and J ends were trimmed by 1 base and 3 bases, with 4 bases remaining between them. The CDR3 spans 13 residues. Germline V gene sequence: CDR1 SQVTM, CDR2 ANQGSEA. In DNA form, the CDR3 reads TGCAGCGTTGAAGGCTTTGGGGCCAACGTCCTGACTTTC. It specifies CSVEGFGANVLTF.

CDR3 amino acids: CASSPQTQAPLHF. The CDR3 region has the DNA TGTGCCAGCAGTCCACAAACGCAAGCACCCCTCCACTTT. The chain is built from TRBV11-2 and TRBJ1-6; D is uncertain. The V end lost 6 bases, the J end lost 11 bases, and 14 bases lay between the germline ends. Germline CDR1 SGHAT, CDR2 FQNNGV. This CDR3 spans 13 amino acids.

The chain joins TRBV20-1 to TRBJ2-2, with 11 nucleotides matching TRBD2. There are 15 residues in the CDR3. CDR1 is DFQATT and CDR2 is SNEGSKA in the germline V gene (reference sequence). Trimming cost V 1 base and J 8 bases; bases outside gene matches: 6. The DNA of the CDR3 is TGCAGTGCTAGAGCGGGACTAGCGGCAGTTGGGGAGCTGTTTTTT. It is translated as CSARAGLAAVGELFF.

This clonotype was found many times. The genes are TRBV13 and TRBJ2-7, with 12 bases that match TRBD2. CDR3 length: 15 amino acids. After removal of 4 bases from V and 3 bases from J, the junction contained 4 bases not matched to a gene. Germline-derived CDR1 and CDR2 are PRHDT and FYEKMQ (reference sequence). The CDR3 spells CASSSSGLAGYEQYF. CDR3 DNA: TGTGCCAGCAGCTCATCGGGACTAGCGGGCTACGAGCAGTACTTC.

About this clonotype itself: This clone may be a read error of a much larger clone one base away. The chain combines TRBV24-1 with TRBJ2-7; 11 bases align to TRBD2. V lost 6 bases and J lost 7; bases outside the gene matches: 13. CDR1 is KGHDR, CDR2 SFDVKD, per germline. CDR3 size: 16 residues. In DNA, the CDR3 is TGTGCCACCAGTCTGGTAGCGGGAGGGCCCCAGAATGAGCAGTACTTC. As protein: CATSLVAGGPQNEQYF.

This clonotype occurred many times. The chain joins TRBV12-3 or TRBV12-4 to TRBJ1-6; TRBD1 matches 9 bases. The CDR3 totals 14 residues. Losses at the gene ends were 5 bases for V and 5 bases for J; bases not matched to a gene: 1. The CDR3 bases are TGTGCCAGCAGTAGGGACAGGGATAATTCACCCCTCCACTTT. Translating gives CASSRDRDNSPLHF.

This clonotype was counted ten times or more. This rearrangement joins TRBV7-9 to TRBJ2-7, with D possibly TRBD2 on 5 matching bases. Between the trimmed V and J ends, which lost 2 bases and 3 bases, there was a span of 11 bases. Germline V CDR1 and CDR2: SEHNR, FQNEAQ (reference sequence). The CDR3 runs 14 residues. The CDR3 nucleotides are TGTGCCAGCAGCTTATCTTGGGAGATCTACGAGCAGTACTTC. Its translation is CASSLSWEIYEQYF.

This clonotype was counted a few times. The chain joins TRBV20-1 to TRBJ2-5; D uncertain. The CDR3 length is 12 residues. Trimming stripped 6 bases from V and 4 bases from J, with 12 bases between. CDR1 is DFQATT and CDR2 is SNEGSKA in the germline V gene (reference sequence). The CDR3 sequence is CSATWTRETQYF. As DNA, the CDR3 is TGCAGTGCAACGTGGACCCGAGAGACCCAGTACTTC.